This TCR beta chain comes out of a study of shared clonotypes between healthy human individuals. In the study overall: Donors, aged 18 to 49, were a couple of women and three men. Three plates each covered CD4 naive and memory; CD8 naive two, CD8 memory one.

Findings and limits, study-wide: Only blood samples were collected, and tissue repertoires likely differ.

Comments on this clone: The target antigen is unknown.

Germline CDR1 MDHEN, CDR2 SYDVKM. V gave up 10 bases and J gave up 7 bases, with 17 bases separating them. The CDR3 has 13 amino acids. It was 150 to 250 ng DNA, 30,000 or so T cell genomes, that sorted-subset replicate PCRs used. Here immunoSEQ multiplex PCR was the method, and the copy in TCRdb shows in-frame clones only, minus some. The repertoire consists of about 2.2 million clones, with roughly 91% occurring once and the leading ten covering around 1.7%. Positive CCR7 selection of CD45RO-negative cells yielded the naive CD8 cells, and terminally differentiated effector memory CD45RA+ cells were excluded.

This TCR was sampled from a man aged 18 to 30 in good health. Some clones in this sample may be carry-over from other donors' samples. The gene calls are TRBV28 and TRBJ1-5; weak D call: TRBD1 (5 bases). Sequenced sample: naive CD8+ T cells from PBMCs. The CDR3 protein is CAISIGTGQPQHF. CDR3 nucleotides: TGTGCCATTTCTATAGGGACCGGGCAGCCCCAGCATTTT.